These 21 T cell receptor beta chains were all obtained from the same sample, sequenced in a study of blood T cell repertoires in COVID-19. Produced via immunoSEQ multiplex PCR; TCRdb's table is partial and in-frame only. The table records 150,000 or so clones, approximately 83% of them present only once. Material: peripheral blood. The receptor source for this set is a woman in her fifties or sixties with acute or convalescent COVID-19.

Written as DNA, the CDR3 is TGTGCCAGCAGCCAAAGATACACAGGGGACTTCGCCTACGAGCAGTACTTC. It specifies CASSQRYTGDFAYEQYF. This chain connects TRBV3-1 (or the pseudogene TRBV3-2) to TRBJ2-7; maybe TRBD1 (7 bases). V was clipped by 2 bases and J by 2 bases, with 19 bases between them. The CDR3 spans 17 residues. Germline CDR1 LGHDT, CDR2 YNNKEL (reference sequence).

This sequence joins TRBV10-2 and TRBJ2-7; TRBD1 aligns across 7 bases. CDR1 is WSHSY and CDR2 is SAAADI in the germline V gene. The trim removed 6 bases at V and 0 bases at J, leaving 5 bases unmatched. The CDR3 consists of 14 residues. The CDR3 DNA sequence: TGCGCCAGCAGGGGGGACAGAAACTCCTACGAGCAGTACTTC. This sequence encodes CASRGDRNSYEQYF.

The chain has TRBV5-1 and TRBJ1-6, with 9 positions matching TRBD1. Germline V gene data show CDR1 as SGHRS and CDR2 as YFSETQ. The CDR3 spans 14 residues. V trimming: 3 bases; J trimming: 10 bases; junction bases outside the gene matches: 5. CDR3 region: CASSWTGAGSPLHF. The CDR3 coding sequence is TGCGCCAGCAGCTGGACAGGGGCGGGCTCACCCCTCCACTTT. The entire variable domain, with the rest obtained from reference TRBV5-1 and TRBJ1-6, is as follows: KAGVTQTPRYLIKTRGQQVTLSCSPISGHRSVSWYQQTPGQGLQFLFEYFSETQRNKGNFPGRFSGRQFSNSRSEMNVSTLELGDSALYLCASSWTGAGSPLHFGNGTRLTVT.

CDR3 loop: CASRDTWNRGTGELFF. The CDR3, as DNA: TGTGCCAGCAGAGACACATGGAACAGGGGAACCGGGGAGCTGTTTTTT. This sequence joins TRBV27 and TRBJ2-2, with TRBD1 matching over 7 bases. V lost 6 bases, J lost 5 bases, and 12 bases stayed unmatched. Germline values: CDR1 MNHEY, CDR2 SMNVEV (reference sequence). The CDR3 contains 16 residues.

This rearrangement joins TRBV18 to TRBJ1-4; D might be TRBD1 (5 bases). Per the germline V gene, CDR1 is KGHSH and CDR2 is LQKENI. V was shortened by 2 bases and J by 1 base, with 14 bases between the two germline ends. The CDR3 runs to 17 residues. In DNA form, the CDR3 reads TGTGCCAGCTCACCAAGGGGTGGCAGCCAAACTAATGAAAAACTGTTTTTT. Its protein is CASSPRGGSQTNEKLFF.

The V gene is TRBV18, the J gene TRBJ1-6; D is undetermined. This CDR3 spans 14 amino acids. Trimming removed 2 bases at V and 7 bases at J, with 9 bases between. CDR1 and CDR2 from the germline V gene are KGHSH and LQKENI. The CDR3: CASSPEAQNSPLHF. CDR3 bases: TGTGCCAGCTCACCAGAGGCGCAAAATTCACCCCTCCACTTT.

The chain's CDR3 is CATAGYLSYGYTF. The CDR3 nucleotides read TGTGCCACCGCAGGTTACTTATCTTATGGCTACACCTTC. The genes are TRBV28 and TRBJ1-2; the D is unclear. V was pared by 10 bases and J by 5 bases, with 17 bases between. The CDR3 loop spans 13 amino acids. CDR1 MDHEN and CDR2 SYDVKM come from the germline V gene.

This clone was counted between two and nine times. The chain employs TRBV27 and TRBJ2-2; 7 bases agree with TRBD1. Germline lookup yields CDR1 MNHEY and CDR2 SMNVEV (reference sequence). After removal of 6 bases from V and 5 bases from J, the junction contained 6 bases not matched to a gene. The CDR3 runs 14 residues. The CDR3 nucleotides are TGTGCCAGCAGCCGACAGGGAAATACCGGGGAGCTGTTTTTT. It encodes CASSRQGNTGELFF.

The V gene is TRBV10-3, the J gene TRBJ1-6; TRBD1 aligns across 9 bases. Germline CDR1 is ENHRY and CDR2 is SYGVKD. The CDR3 sequence is 12 residues long. V was clipped by 6 bases and J by 15 bases; unmatched bases: 6. The CDR3 DNA follows: TGTGCCATCAGCGGGACAGGGCAAATCCTCCACTTT. This translates into CAISGTGQILHF.

The chain combines TRBV29-1 with TRBJ1-1; the match to TRBD1 covers 7 bases. This CDR3 region has 14 residues. The V and J ends lost 7 bases and 1 base, in that order; junction bases with no gene match: 9. Germline values: CDR1 SQVTM, CDR2 ANQGSEA. CDR3 amino acids: CSGDQQGRNTEAFF. In DNA, the CDR3 is TGCAGCGGCGACCAACAGGGGAGGAACACTGAAGCTTTCTTT. The whole variable domain, remainder taken from reference TRBV29-1 and TRBJ1-1, is SAVISQKPSRDICQRGTSLTIQCQVDSQVTMMFWYRQQPGQSLTLIATANQGSEATYESGFVIDKFPISRPNLTFSTLTVSNMSPEDSSIYLCSGDQQGRNTEAFFGQGTRLTVV.

This clone occurred a few times. This chain links TRBV18 with TRBJ2-3; no clear D. The CDR3 is 14 amino acids. The ends were cut back, 3 bases at V and 5 bases at J, with 12 bases in the middle. Germline V CDR1 and CDR2: KGHSH, LQKENI. In DNA, the CDR3 is TGTGCCAGCTCACCGAGGCCGTCGTTAGATACGCAGTATTTT. This translates into CASSPRPSLDTQYF.

The chain carries TRBV19 and TRBJ1-3, with D possibly being TRBD1 (5 bases). This CDR3 contains 15 residues. From germline, CDR1 is LNHDA and CDR2 SQIVND (reference sequence). The germline V and J ends were trimmed by 6 bases and 2 bases, with 14 bases remaining between them. CDR3 DNA: TGTGCCAGTAGAGAAGACCGGGGGGCTGGAAACACCATATATTTT. Translating gives CASREDRGAGNTIYF. Supplemented by reference TRBV19 and TRBJ1-3, the full variable domain reads DGGITQSPKYLFRKEGQNVTLSCEQNLNHDAMYWYRQDPGQGLRLIYYSQIVNDFQKGDIAEGYSVSREKKESFPLTVTSAQKNPTAFYLCASREDRGAGNTIYFGEGSWLTVV.

The chain employs TRBV24-1 and TRBJ2-1; 10 bases are a match to TRBD2. V was clipped by 7 bases and J by 5 bases; unmatched bases: 4. Germline lookup yields CDR1 KGHDR and CDR2 SFDVKD. There are 14 residues in the CDR3. The CDR3 bases are TGTGCCACCAGAAGCGGGGGGGAGAACAATGAGCAGTTCTTC. This gives the protein CATRSGGENNEQFF.

This clone showed up just a few times. The rearrangement uses TRBV19 and TRBJ1-2; 7 bases agree with TRBD1. Germline loops: CDR1 LNHDA, CDR2 SQIVND (reference sequence). This CDR3 comprises 15 residues. The ends lost 6 bases at V and 2 bases at J; junction bases unmatched: 9. CDR3 protein: CASSQGTARNYGYTF. In DNA, the CDR3 is TGTGCCAGTAGCCAAGGGACAGCCCGCAACTATGGCTACACCTTC.

Points on this clone: Sequence at one end of the junction differs from germline and may be a read error. The chain links TRBV28 to TRBJ2-2; D might be TRBD2 (6 bases). This CDR3 contains 13 residues. Germline V lookup: CDR1 MDHEN, CDR2 SYDVKM. The CDR3 loop is CASSSRVGGKLFF. The CDR3 DNA sequence: TGTGCCAGCAGCTCCAGGGTTGGCGGGAAGCTGTTTTTT.

This clone was counted only a few times. The chain joins TRBV24-1 to TRBJ1-4; D is possibly TRBD1 (5 bases). The germline V and J ends were trimmed by 9 bases and 8 bases, with 18 bases remaining between them. The CDR3 covers 14 residues. CDR1 is KGHDR, CDR2 SFDVKD, per germline. This chain's CDR3 is CATAPGQAGEKLFF. CDR3 bases: TGTGCCACCGCTCCAGGGCAGGCTGGGGAAAAACTGTTTTTT.

Only a few counts were recorded for this clone. The V gene is TRBV10-2, the J gene TRBJ2-1; 10 bases are a match to TRBD1. The length of the CDR3 is 17 residues. CDR1 is WSHSY and CDR2 is SAAADI in the germline V gene. The V segment lost 3 bases and the J segment 6 bases; nucleotides outside the gene matches: 11. The CDR3, as DNA: TGCGCCAGCAGTGACCCTTCCAGACAGGGGGCAGGCAATGAGCAGTTCTTC. As protein: CASSDPSRQGAGNEQFF.

There are many counts of this clone. V usage is TRBV18 and J usage is TRBJ2-3; 12 positions agree with TRBD1. The V gene end was trimmed by 3 bases and the J gene end by 1 base; junction bases not matched to a gene: 5. Per germline, CDR1 KGHSH and CDR2 LQKENI. The CDR3 has 17 residues. The CDR3 DNA is TGTGCCAGCTCACCGAGCGGGGACAGGGGGCGCACAGATACGCAGTATTTT. This translates into CASSPSGDRGRTDTQYF.

The chain couples TRBV19 to TRBJ2-1; 10 bases align to TRBD1. The junction had 8 bases not matched to a gene; V was cut back by 5 bases and J by 7 bases. CDR1 is LNHDA, CDR2 SQIVND, per germline (reference sequence). CDR3 size: 15 residues. In DNA form, the CDR3 reads TGTGCCAGTAGTTCGTCCGGGACAGGGGTAAATGAGCAGTTCTTC. Protein sequence: CASSSSGTGVNEQFF.

This chain links TRBV19 with TRBJ1-2; 9 bases agree with TRBD1. CDR3 length equals 15 residues. The V and J ends lost 8 bases and 4 bases, in that order; junction bases with no gene match: 11. CDR1 is LNHDA and CDR2 is SQIVND in the germline V gene (reference sequence). DNA for the CDR3: TGTGCCAGTCGAACAGGGGGCGAACGTTTCTATGGCTACACCTTC. It specifies CASRTGGERFYGYTF.

This chain uses TRBV5-6 with TRBJ1-2; a possible D gene is TRBD1 (5 bases). Germline CDR1 reads SGHDT; CDR2 reads YYEEEE. V lost 0 bases, J lost 8 bases, and 14 bases lay in between. The CDR3 loop spans 14 amino acids. DNA of the CDR3: TGTGCCAGCAGCTTGGACCAGGGAACAAGGGGCTACACCTTC. It specifies CASSLDQGTRGYTF.